These T cell receptor beta chains were read from a single sample in a study of T cells expressing NK-cell markers. TCRdb re-called the 5' RACE reads and gives one entry per CDR3 protein, without DNA. Its table records about 540,000 distinct CDR3 sequences. Sequencing used blood T cells: a sorted CD56 or NKG2C T cell subset, CD4+ or CD8+ T cells, or bulk PBMC T cells (not recorded which). The receptor source for this set is a man aged 18 to 29 in good health. Each CDR3 is given with its conserved first and last residue.

j_call | v_call | cdr3_aa
TRBJ2-5 | TRBV19 | CASSPRGGAWETQYF
TRBJ1-1 | TRBV12-3/TRBV12-4 | CASTLERGPPEAFF
TRBJ2-1 | TRBV29-1 | CSVELRGSSYNEQFF
TRBJ1-5 | TRBV6-1 | CASSEGASFNQPQHF
TRBJ2-1 | TRBV27 | CASSLEPGTAGTSWFF
TRBJ2-1 | TRBV20-1 | CSALRGGRRGFEQFF
TRBJ2-5 | TRBV7-9 | CASSFYPPETQYF
TRBJ2-7 | TRBV5-1 | CASSLARRGYEQYF
TRBJ1-5 | TRBV12-3/TRBV12-4 | CASSLWGNGQPQHF
TRBJ2-7 | TRBV7-9 | CASSLTPWEQYF
TRBJ2-1 | TRBV5-1 | CASSSGSGGVSGRSYNEQFF
TRBJ2-1 | TRBV4-3 | CASSQKAGGPSGEQFF
TRBJ2-7 | TRBV20-1 | CSAAHLREQYF
TRBJ2-6 | TRBV29-1 | CSVAGKVGANVLTF
TRBJ1-2 | TRBV15 | CATSRAGSWGGYTF
TRBJ2-7 | TRBV28 | CASSLRLGREYF
TRBJ2-3 | TRBV7-3 | CASSLESGTTSGLNTQYF
TRBJ1-4 | TRBV5-1 | CASSLADREGEKLFF
TRBJ2-1 | TRBV28 | CASRPRTGVRPSYNEQFF
TRBJ2-5 | TRBV12-5 | CASIADWGETQYF
TRBJ2-1 | TRBV9 | CASSVGSSYNEQFF
TRBJ2-4 | TRBV29-1 | CSVRAPGPAKNIQYF
TRBJ2-7 | TRBV5-1 | CASSLLGSPSYEQYF
TRBJ2-3 | TRBV12-5 | CASGLVQGGLVDTQYF
TRBJ2-3 | TRBV29-1 | CSVGGLGTKGGTDTQYF
TRBJ1-2 | TRBV20-1 | CSHGGPGDGYTF
TRBJ2-5 | TRBV29-1 | CSAERADQGTQETQYF
TRBJ1-5 | TRBV12-3/TRBV12-4 | CASSLSSVFQPQHF
TRBJ2-2 | TRBV7-9 | CASSLDWSTGELFF
TRBJ2-1 | TRBV7-2 | CASRESGYNEQFF
TRBJ2-2 | TRBV5-1 | CASSHQTGEGGELFF
TRBJ2-3 | TRBV11-2 | CASSASTGSYTDTQYF
TRBJ2-1 | TRBV12-3/TRBV12-4 | CASSQGAGFNEQFF
TRBJ2-1 | TRBV12-3/TRBV12-4 | CASGVQGGNEQFF